This paragraph covers one T cell receptor (beta chain) sequence. Its antigen is unidentified. The data derive from a study of identifying expanded T cells in peripheral blood. Study outcomes and limitations: Roughly two-week clone count variance significantly increased as total template count grew. Differentially abundant clones: about 1.3 between replicates, just under 17 at about two weeks, approximately 18 at four.

Sequenced by immunoSEQ multiplex PCR; TCRdb stores in-frame clones only, minus some. The sample holds over 90,000 clones, about 91% seen once. The CDR3 runs 13 residues. The ends were cut back, 6 bases at V and 3 bases at J, with 12 bases in the middle. From germline, CDR1 is KGHSH and CDR2 LQKENI. Collection occurred without any documented infections or immune events in donors. The source of this sequence is a person between 18 and 70 years old in good health. The V and J genes are TRBV18 and TRBJ2-7; D is undetermined. The sample comprised blood. Here the CDR3 reads CASSLRQDYEQYF. The CDR3 coding sequence is TGTGCCAGCTCTCTGAGGCAGGACTACGAGCAGTACTTC.